The 21 T cell receptor beta chains below all came from one sample that was sequenced in a study of CD8 T cell repertoires and HIV-1 epitope variants. Produced via immunoSEQ multiplex PCR; TCRdb's table is partial and in-frame only. The table has 4,500 to 6,000 clones, around 60% seen once. No antigen has been assigned to these receptors. The specimen sequenced was cultured CD8+ T cells derived from PBMCs. Source of these receptors: a male donor with HIV.

The rearrangement links TRBV2 to TRBJ1-1; D possibly corresponds to TRBD1 (5 bases). Per germline, CDR1 SNHLY and CDR2 FYNNEI. V shed 3 bases and J shed 1 base, with 6 bases lying between them. This CDR3 is 13 amino acids long. The CDR3 DNA reads as TGTGCCAGCAGTGAGGGGCGGAACACTGAAGCTTTCTTT. Amino acid sequence: CASSEGRNTEAFF.

The chain joins TRBV6-5 to TRBJ2-1; 8 bases line up with TRBD1. Germline lookup yields CDR1 MNHEY and CDR2 SVGAGI. There are 14 residues in the CDR3. The trim removed 1 base at V and 5 bases at J, leaving 1 base unmatched. The CDR3 is CASSYYRGDNEQFF. The CDR3 region has the DNA TGTGCCAGCAGTTACTACAGGGGGGACAATGAGCAGTTCTTC.

The chain combines TRBV6-1 with TRBJ2-3; 10 bases agree with TRBD2. This CDR3 has 15 residues. Trimming took 2 bases from V and 2 from J; bases not matched to a gene: 1. The germline gives CDR1 MNHNS, CDR2 SASEGT. The CDR3 coding sequence is TGTGCCAGCAGTGAAAGCGGGAGGGTCACAGATACGCAGTATTTT. Its translation is CASSESGRVTDTQYF.

CDR3 DNA sequence: TGTGCCAGCAGGATTAATACTAGCAGGAGCTCCTACGAGCAGTACTTC. As protein: CASRINTSRSSYEQYF. The genes are TRBV27 and TRBJ2-7; possible D gene TRBD2, 6 bases. The CDR3 is 16 residues long. CDR1 is MNHEY and CDR2 is SMNVEV in the germline V gene (reference sequence). Trimming took 6 bases from V and 0 from J, leaving 18 bases between them.

The chain joins TRBV6-6 to TRBJ1-2; 7 nucleotides match TRBD1. The J segment lost 5 bases and the V segment lost 7 bases, leaving 7 bases of the junction unmatched. Germline V gives CDR1 MNHNY, CDR2 SVGAGI (reference sequence). The CDR3 contains 13 residues. CDR3: CASTFWTGYGYTF. In DNA form, the CDR3 reads TGTGCCAGCACCTTCTGGACAGGTTATGGCTACACCTTC.

This clone was found a few times. The chain employs TRBV19 and TRBJ1-2; D is unresolved. Deletions cut 5 bases from V and 4 bases from J, with 17 bases between. The CDR3 is made up of 15 amino acids. From germline, CDR1 is LNHDA and CDR2 SQIVND (reference sequence). The CDR3 region is CASSSDFTGAYGYTF. The DNA for the CDR3 is TGTGCCAGTAGTTCGGACTTCACGGGAGCCTATGGCTACACCTTC.

The chain is built from TRBV6-5 and TRBJ1-1, with D tentatively TRBD1 (5 bases). V was cut by 7 bases and J by 5 bases, with 17 bases left in between. Germline lookup yields CDR1 MNHEY and CDR2 SVGAGI. CDR3 length: 14 amino acids. The chain's CDR3 is CASTPGGGSTEAFF. The CDR3 bases are TGTGCCAGCACCCCGGGTGGGGGTTCGACTGAAGCTTTCTTT.

The chain couples TRBV27 to TRBJ1-1; a weak D match, TRBD1 (6 bases). CDR1 and CDR2 (germline): MNHEY, SMNVEV (reference sequence). Trimming stripped 1 base from V and 4 bases from J, with 10 bases between. The CDR3 spans 14 residues. The CDR3 here is CASSLYRAGTEAFF. The CDR3 DNA is TGTGCCAGCAGTTTATACAGGGCTGGCACTGAAGCTTTCTTT.

This clone was counted only a few times. The chain couples TRBV4-3 to TRBJ1-2, with 7 bases fitting TRBD1. The CDR3 sequence is 14 residues long. Germline V lookup: CDR1 LGHNA, CDR2 YSLEER. The V segment lost 1 base and the J segment 8 bases; nucleotides outside the gene matches: 7. CDR3 sequence: CASSQGVTGIGYTF. As DNA, the CDR3 is TGCGCCAGCAGCCAAGGTGTGACAGGGATCGGCTACACCTTC.

The chain links TRBV6-1 to TRBJ1-1; D gene ambiguous. The germline V gene has CDR1 MNHNS and CDR2 SASEGT. CDR3 size: 14 residues. Trimming removed 1 base at V and 5 bases at J, with 11 bases between. CDR3 residues: CASSEGWRGTEAFF. In DNA, the CDR3 is TGTGCCAGCAGTGAAGGGTGGCGGGGAACTGAAGCTTTCTTT.

The chain joins TRBV5-1 to TRBJ2-7, with 8 bases identical to TRBD1. The CDR3 totals 13 residues. The germline CDR1 and CDR2 sequences are SGHRS and YFSETQ. Trimming cost V 4 bases and J 2 bases; bases outside gene matches: 2. CDR3 in amino acids: CASSMGQAYEQYF. CDR3 sequence (DNA): TGCGCCAGCAGCATGGGACAGGCCTACGAGCAGTACTTC.

The chain links TRBV27 to TRBJ1-2; 10 bases are shared with TRBD1. Germline V gene data show CDR1 as MNHEY and CDR2 as SMNVEV (reference sequence). The CDR3 runs to 17 residues. The J segment lost 5 bases and the V segment lost 0 bases, leaving 9 bases of the junction unmatched. The CDR3 here is CASSLSGGQGLGYGYTF. CDR3 DNA: TGTGCCAGCAGTTTATCAGGGGGACAGGGGTTAGGATATGGCTACACCTTC.

This chain joins TRBV27 and TRBJ2-5; a weak D match, TRBD2 (6 bases). The CDR3 is 13 amino acids. The ends were cut back, 7 bases at V and 1 base at J, with 10 bases in the middle. Germline assignment: CDR1 MNHEY and CDR2 SMNVEV (reference sequence). This CDR3 is CASKGGLQETQYF. CDR3 coding DNA: TGTGCCAGCAAGGGAGGCCTCCAAGAGACCCAGTACTTC.

The V gene is TRBV5-6, the J gene TRBJ2-7; D is possibly TRBD1 (6 bases). V was cut by 4 bases and J by 4 bases, with 12 bases left in between. The CDR3 extends over 13 amino acids. The germline CDR1 and CDR2 sequences are SGHDT and YYEEEE. CDR3 DNA sequence: TGTGCCAGCAGCAGCGACAGGAGTTACGAGCAGTACTTC. Residues: CASSSDRSYEQYF. Looking up the rest from reference TRBV5-6 and TRBJ2-7 gives the full variable domain: DAGVTQSPTHLIKTRGQQVTLRCSPKSGHDTVSWYQQALGQGPQFIFQYYEEEERQRGNFPDRFSGHQFPNYSSELNVNALLLGDSALYLCASSSDRSYEQYFGPGTRLTVT.

The V gene is TRBV29-1, the J gene TRBJ1-1; a weak D match, TRBD1 (6 bases). Germline CDR1 is SQVTM and CDR2 is ANQGSEA. The CDR3 contains 14 residues. Trimming took off 6 bases at V and 7 bases at J, with 21 bases between the two ends. CDR3 DNA sequence: TGCAGCGTCGAAACTGCGGAGGGGGGGGGTGAAGCTTTCTTT. It translates to CSVETAEGGGEAFF.

There are a few counts of this clone. This rearrangement joins TRBV30 to TRBJ1-1; D gene uncertain. Germline V lookup: CDR1 GTSNPN, CDR2 SVGIG (reference sequence). Trimming cost V 1 base and J 2 bases, with 8 bases left between them. This CDR3 spans 13 amino acids. The CDR3 here is CAWSELINTEAFF. Written as DNA, the CDR3 is TGTGCCTGGAGTGAACTGATTAACACTGAAGCTTTCTTT.

The rearrangement joins TRBV7-3 to TRBJ2-3; 10 bases fit TRBD2. The germline CDR1 and CDR2 sequences are SGHTA and FQGTGA. CDR3 length: 14 amino acids. V was clipped by 8 bases and J by 2 bases; unmatched bases: 4. In DNA, the CDR3 is TGTGCCAGCGGAGCGGGGGGGAACACAGATACGCAGTATTTT. Amino acid sequence: CASGAGGNTDTQYF.

This clone appeared a single time. V is TRBV7-2 and J is TRBJ2-7, with TRBD1 as a possible D gene (6 bases). CDR3 length: 14 residues. Germline V gene sequence: CDR1 SGHTA, CDR2 FQGNSA. V was shortened by 5 bases and J by 3 bases, with 14 bases between the two germline ends. The CDR3 sequence is CASSLFGQFYEQYF. CDR3 bases: TGTGCCAGCAGCCTTTTTGGACAGTTCTACGAGCAGTACTTC.

The V call is TRBV28, the J call TRBJ1-2, with D tentatively TRBD1 (5 bases). This CDR3 contains 15 residues. Germline V gene data show CDR1 as MDHEN and CDR2 as SYDVKM. Trimming shortened V by 4 bases and J by 5 bases, and 17 bases separated the two germline ends. CDR3 DNA sequence: TGTGCCAGCAGTTCGACCCTGACAGCTAGATATGGCTACACCTTC. It codes for CASSSTLTARYGYTF.

This clone was counted a few times. The chain links TRBV28 to TRBJ2-1; 9 bases fit TRBD2. This CDR3 has 16 residues. Germline V gene data show CDR1 as MDHEN and CDR2 as SYDVKM. Trimming took 4 bases from V and 7 from J; bases not matched to a gene: 11. The CDR3 sequence is CASSSGAGGTWNEQFF. The CDR3 nucleotides read TGTGCCAGCAGTTCAGGAGCGGGAGGTACTTGGAATGAGCAGTTCTTC.

This clone appeared a few times. The V gene is TRBV5-1, the J gene TRBJ2-1; D is unresolved. The CDR3 has 12 residues. Germline V gene data show CDR1 as SGHRS and CDR2 as YFSETQ. With 6 bases removed from V and 7 bases from J, the gap between germline ends came to 11 bases. The CDR3 region is CASMREPNEQFF. For the CDR3, the DNA is TGCGCCAGCATGAGAGAACCTAATGAGCAGTTCTTC.